The clone carrying this T cell receptor beta chain was recorded once. Its target is unknown. These data are taken from a study of graft-versus-host responses after intestinal transplantation. On the study more broadly: Multivisceral, liver-intestinal, or isolated intestinal transplants were given to recipients. For approximately three years after anti-thymocyte globulin induction, all recipients took tacrolimus and steroids.

Sequencing used immunoSEQ multiplex PCR; TCRdb keeps in-frame clones, though not all of them. This table has 29,000 or so clones, 70% to 90% appearing once. Study-level points and caveats: Recipient bone marrow held GvH clones, some seen earlier in ileum or blood. High graft-versus-host to host-versus-graft clonal ratios were seen in allografts of patients with graft-donor T cell macrochimerism.

Sequenced here: PBMCs, sampled about 420 days after intestinal transplantation. This TCR came from a human patient who received an intestinal transplant, so some T cells may come from the graft donor.

The CDR3 sequence: CASSPGTSGGETQYF. CDR3 sequence (DNA): TGTGCCAGCAGCCCAGGGACTAGCGGGGGAGAGACCCAGTACTTC. The chain joins TRBV11-2 to TRBJ2-5; the match to TRBD2 covers 14 bases. The CDR3 totals 15 residues. Germline CDR1 is SGHAT and CDR2 is FQNNGV. V trimming: 5 bases; J trimming: 4 bases; junction bases outside the gene matches: 3.